This passage covers 2 T cell receptor beta chains from one sample sequenced in a study of CD8 T cells in Susac syndrome. Reverse transcription of roughly 0.5 to 1 ug RNA was carried out with random hexamers. TCRdb redid the calling of the immunoSEQ multiplex PCR reads with MiXCR, one entry per CDR3 protein. The data contain approximately 150,000 distinct CDR3 sequences, around 93% of them singletons. The sequencing sample was made of CD4+ T cells from PBMCs. The origin of the receptors is a human donor in good health.

This chain connects TRBV7-4 to TRBJ2-7; TRBD1 or TRBD2 may be the D gene (5 bases each). The ends were cut back, 2 bases at V and 0 bases at J, with 17 bases in the middle. CDR1 and CDR2 (germline): SGHVT, SQSDAQ. The CDR3 covers 17 residues. In DNA, the CDR3 is TGTGCCAGCAGCTTAACGAGCGGCGAGGGGTGCTCCTACGAGCAGTACTTC. Its translation is CASSLTSGEGCSYEQYF.

V gene TRBV20-1 combines with J gene TRBJ1-1; D is ambiguous. The V and J ends lost 4 bases and 3 bases respectively, with 6 bases between them. The CDR3 length is 11 residues. Per the germline V gene, CDR1 is DFQATT and CDR2 is SNEGSKA (reference sequence). The CDR3 sequence: CSAMSYTEAFF. The CDR3, as DNA: TGCAGTGCTATGTCATACACTGAAGCTTTCTTT.